Presented here are 25 T cell receptor beta chains from one specimen sequenced in a study of blood T cell repertoires in COVID-19 (dated by TCRdb to 2020 to 2022). To prepare the library, the immunoSEQ multiplex PCR assay was applied. In TCRdb, the immuneACCESS table is reduced to in-frame sequences with V and J assigned. These tables do not hold every clone; where another copy was compared, an unresolved V gene accounts for under half, and the others remain unexplained. Recorded for this sample are 40,000 to 55,000 clones; around 86% of them occurred a single time. Over 12% of the sample is held by the ten biggest clonotypes. The sample comprised peripheral blood. The receptors derive from a human donor with acute or convalescent COVID-19. The donor label of this sample is uncertain.

The rearrangement joins TRBV7-9 to TRBJ2-2, with D perhaps TRBD2 (6 bases). The V and J ends lost 8 bases and 0 bases respectively, with 13 bases between them. The CDR3 is 15 amino acids. Looked up from germline, CDR1 is SEHNR and CDR2 is FQNEAQ (reference sequence). CDR3 sequence reads: CASLAGSSNTGELFF. The DNA of the CDR3 is TGTGCCAGCTTGGCCGGGAGTTCGAACACCGGGGAGCTGTTTTTT.

The rearrangement links TRBV6-1 to TRBJ1-6; D uncertain. This CDR3 has 16 residues. CDR1 MNHNS and CDR2 SASEGT come from the germline V gene. V lost 2 bases, J lost 6 bases, and 14 bases lay in between. This CDR3 is CASSELHIASNSPLHF. CDR3 nucleotides: TGTGCCAGCAGTGAATTGCATATTGCGAGTAATTCACCCCTCCACTTT.

The V call is TRBV7-8, the J call TRBJ2-7, with 7 bases matching TRBD1. CDR1 and CDR2 (germline): SGHVS, FQNEAQ. V dropped 5 bases and J dropped 0; count of bases not matched to a gene: 10. This CDR3 region has 16 residues. The CDR3 spells CASSPTTGQSSYEQYF. CDR3 nucleotides: TGTGCCAGCAGCCCGACCACGGGACAGAGCTCCTACGAGCAGTACTTC.

The rearrangement links TRBV4-2 to TRBJ2-5, with D possibly being TRBD2 (6 bases). V was clipped by 4 bases and J by 5 bases, with 17 bases between them. The CDR3 is 15 residues long. Germline CDR1 reads LGHNA; CDR2 reads YNFKEQ. The CDR3 DNA reads as TGTGCCAGCAGCCCCCGCCTACTAGCTAGGGAGACCCAGTACTTC. Translated: CASSPRLLARETQYF.

A few counts support this clone. The J gene is TRBJ2-7, the V gene TRBV6-2 or TRBV6-3; D gene ambiguous. V was trimmed by 0 bases and J by 0 bases, leaving 9 bases between them. Looked up from germline, CDR1 is MNHEY and CDR2 is SVGEGT. This CDR3 contains 15 residues. This CDR3 is CASSYSPTNSYEQYF. DNA for the CDR3: TGTGCCAGCAGTTACTCGCCCACAAACTCCTACGAGCAGTACTTC.

The chain carries TRBV9 and TRBJ1-3; D possibly corresponds to TRBD1 (6 bases). CDR3 length: 15 amino acids. The V gene lost 2 bases and the J gene lost 2 bases, with 11 bases spanning the gap. The germline gives CDR1 SGDLS, CDR2 YYNGEE. The CDR3 spells CASSVGGLAGNTIYF. The CDR3 DNA follows: TGTGCCAGCAGCGTCGGGGGGCTGGCTGGAAACACCATATATTTT. The full variable domain, in which reference TRBV9 and TRBJ1-3 provide the parts outside the CDR3, is DSGVTQTPKHLITATGQRVTLRCSPRSGDLSVYWYQQSLDQGLQFLIQYYNGEERAKGNILERFSAQQFPDLHSELNLSSLELGDSALYFCASSVGGLAGNTIYFGEGSWLTVV.

The J gene is TRBJ1-4, the V gene TRBV19; a possible D gene is TRBD1 (6 bases). CDR1 LNHDA and CDR2 SQIVND come from the germline V gene (reference sequence). This CDR3 has 13 residues. The V and J ends lost 8 bases and 5 bases respectively, with 12 bases between them. The CDR3 loop is CASAGQHNEKLFF. The DNA for the CDR3 is TGTGCCAGTGCTGGACAGCACAATGAAAAACTGTTTTTT.

V usage is TRBV5-5 and J usage is TRBJ1-6; no reliable D call. This CDR3 has 16 residues. The V gene lost 5 bases and the J gene lost 8 bases, with 20 bases spanning the gap. Looked up from germline, CDR1 is SGHKS and CDR2 is YYEKEE (reference sequence). Here the CDR3 reads CASRIGYAETYSPLHF. Here the CDR3 DNA reads TGTGCCAGCAGAATTGGGTACGCGGAAACTTATTCACCCCTCCACTTT.

This clone was detected only a few times. The chain couples TRBV6-2 or TRBV6-3 to TRBJ1-2; a weak D match, TRBD1 (5 bases). V lost 0 bases, J lost 4 bases, and 12 bases lay in between. Germline CDR1 MNHEY, CDR2 SVGEGT. This CDR3 is built from 15 residues. This CDR3 reads CASSYSGQASYGYTF. As DNA, the CDR3 is TGTGCCAGCAGTTACTCGGGGCAGGCGAGCTATGGCTACACCTTC.

The rearrangement links TRBV11-3 to TRBJ2-1; weak D call: TRBD2 (6 bases). Germline CDR1 is SGHNT and CDR2 is YENEEA. V was trimmed by 5 bases and J by 3 bases, leaving 14 bases between them. The CDR3 contains 15 residues. CDR3 in DNA: TGTGCCAGCAGCCCCCAATCGGGGGTCTACAATGAGCAGTTCTTC. This gives the protein CASSPQSGVYNEQFF.

The chain joins TRBV6-5 to TRBJ1-3; D remains ambiguous. This CDR3 region has 12 residues. CDR1 is MNHEY and CDR2 is SVGAGI in the germline V gene. V lost 6 bases to trimming and J lost 3 bases, with 6 bases between them. The CDR3 sequence is CASRAFGNTIYF. In DNA, the CDR3 is TGTGCCAGCAGAGCCTTTGGAAACACCATATATTTT.

The genes are TRBV29-1 and TRBJ1-2; 7 nucleotides agree with TRBD1. The germline V gene has CDR1 SQVTM and CDR2 ANQGSEA. The length of the CDR3 is 13 residues. Unmatched junction bases numbered 10, after V lost 7 bases and J lost 5 bases. The CDR3 region is CSGSPAGGYGYTF. The CDR3, as DNA: TGCAGCGGGTCCCCGGCAGGGGGGTATGGCTACACCTTC.

Only a few counts were recorded for this clone. This rearrangement joins TRBV6-5 to TRBJ2-3; TRBD1 is a possible D gene (6 bases). This CDR3 spans 14 amino acids. In germline, CDR1 is MNHEY, CDR2 SVGAGI. V was clipped by 5 bases and J by 2 bases, with 11 bases between them. As DNA, the CDR3 is TGTGCCAGCAGTCTCGACAGGACCACAGATACGCAGTATTTT. Translating it yields CASSLDRTTDTQYF.

The rearrangement joins TRBV18 to TRBJ1-5; 7 nucleotides match TRBD1. The CDR3 has 16 residues. The V and J ends lost 2 bases and 6 bases, in that order; junction bases with no gene match: 10. The germline gives CDR1 KGHSH, CDR2 LQKENI. The CDR3, as DNA: TGTGCCAGCTCACCATCGACAGGGTCGGGGAGTCAGCCCCAGCATTTT. This translates into CASSPSTGSGSQPQHF.

This chain joins TRBV18 and TRBJ1-1; D unclear. The CDR3 is 11 amino acids. V was pared by 3 bases and J by 9 bases, with 8 bases between. Germline V gene data show CDR1 as KGHSH and CDR2 as LQKENI. The DNA for the CDR3 is TGTGCCAGCTCACCCGACAAAAAAGCTTTCTTT. Translating it yields CASSPDKKAFF.

In nucleotides, the CDR3 is TGCGCCAGCAGTGATTTAGAGGTTAACTATGGCTACACCTTC. Translated, it gives CASSDLEVNYGYTF. The chain is built from TRBV10-2 and TRBJ1-2; no definite D call. V was shortened by 3 bases and J by 1 base, with 9 bases between the two germline ends. Germline V gene sequence: CDR1 WSHSY, CDR2 SAAADI. The CDR3 extends over 14 amino acids.

The chain joins TRBV3-1 (or the pseudogene TRBV3-2) to TRBJ2-3; D gene unclear. CDR3 size: 15 residues. Germline lookup yields CDR1 LGHDT and CDR2 YNNKEL (reference sequence). Trimming took off 0 bases at V and 2 bases at J, with 9 bases between the two ends. Here the CDR3 reads CASSQDWAVTDTQYF. The CDR3 bases are TGTGCCAGCAGCCAAGATTGGGCCGTCACAGATACGCAGTATTTT.

The chain is built from TRBV4-1 and TRBJ2-5; weak D call: TRBD2 (6 bases). With 4 bases removed from V and 5 bases from J, the gap between germline ends came to 11 bases. Germline CDR1 is MGHRA and CDR2 is YSYEKL. The CDR3 is 13 amino acids. CDR3 DNA: TGCGCCAGCAGCCTTCTGGAGGGGGAGACCCAGTACTTC. It is translated as CASSLLEGETQYF.

The chain carries TRBV12-3 or TRBV12-4 and TRBJ1-1; D unclear. Between the trimmed V and J ends, which lost 3 bases and 4 bases, there was a span of 6 bases. The CDR3 loop spans 12 amino acids. CDR3 coding DNA: TGTGCCAGCAGTTTTGGAGGCACTGAAGCTTTCTTT. It specifies CASSFGGTEAFF.

This clone was seen only a few times. This chain connects TRBV27 to TRBJ1-2; 8 positions match TRBD1. CDR1 is MNHEY and CDR2 is SMNVEV in the germline V gene (reference sequence). This CDR3 contains 19 residues. V trimming: 7 bases; J trimming: 5 bases; junction bases outside the gene matches: 24. The CDR3 DNA sequence: TGTGCCAGCACGACTTTAGCTGGACAGGGTGGGTTAGCAGGGTATGGCTACACCTTC. This gives the protein CASTTLAGQGGLAGYGYTF.

This clone has just one count. The genes are TRBV5-6 and TRBJ2-1; D not certain. Germline V gives CDR1 SGHDT, CDR2 YYEEEE. This CDR3 spans 12 amino acids. The germline V and J ends were trimmed by 2 bases and 7 bases, with 7 bases remaining between them. The CDR3 nucleotides are TGTGCCAGCAGCTTCCTCCAGAATGAGCAGTTCTTC. As protein: CASSFLQNEQFF.

The chain joins TRBV2 to TRBJ1-5, with D unclear. With 2 bases removed from V and 6 bases from J, the gap between germline ends came to 8 bases. Per the germline V gene, CDR1 is SNHLY and CDR2 is FYNNEI. The CDR3 covers 13 residues. The CDR3, as DNA: TGTGCCAGCAGTGAATTGGGAGGTCAGCCCCAGCATTTT. This encodes CASSELGGQPQHF.

The genes are TRBV3-1 (or the pseudogene TRBV3-2) and TRBJ1-6, with D maybe TRBD1 (6 bases). Trimming took 5 bases from V and 4 from J, leaving 15 bases between them. This CDR3 has 16 residues. Germline assignment: CDR1 LGHDT and CDR2 YNNKEL (reference sequence). The DNA for the CDR3 is TGTGCCAGCAGCAAACAGGGAGAAGGGTATAATTCACCCCTCCACTTT. This sequence encodes CASSKQGEGYNSPLHF.

In DNA, the CDR3 is TGTGCCAGTAGTATAGGCGGGGGAGAGACCCAGTACTTC. Its translation: CASSIGGGETQYF. The chain couples TRBV19 to TRBJ2-5; 7 bases align to TRBD2. This CDR3 region has 13 residues. Trimming at V came to 1 base and at J to 4 bases, leaving 0 bases not matched to a gene. Per germline, CDR1 LNHDA and CDR2 SQIVND (reference sequence).

The CDR3 region has the DNA TGCGCCAGCAGCTACGGACAGATTGCAACTAATGAAAAACTGTTTTTT. Translation: CASSYGQIATNEKLFF. This chain joins TRBV5-1 and TRBJ1-4, with D possibly TRBD1 on 6 matching bases. Between the trimmed V and J ends, which lost 3 bases and 0 bases, there was a span of 12 bases. Per germline, CDR1 SGHRS and CDR2 YFSETQ. CDR3 length: 16 residues.